Below, one T cell receptor beta chain is given with its context. No antigen is known for it. Per-nucleotide qualities are absent, and no much larger clonotype sits a single base away. Spanning cysteine to phenylalanine, the CDR3 consists of 12 amino acids. Only the CDR3 part of the read is kept: 36 bases, read in frame from the first base. CDR1 SGHRS and CDR2 YFSETQ are derived from the germline V gene. For this chain, trimming is 3 bases at the V end and 6 bases at the J end, and the number of junction bases without a gene match is 2. The data derive from a study of memory CD4+ T cells and cytomegalovirus serostatus (dated by TCRdb to between 2017 and 2020). Study-level background: The cohort included approximately 35 healthy adults from Belgium, of whom 9 were CMV seropositive and 24 were CMV seronegative. The study sequenced CD4+ memory TCRbeta repertoires of a Belgian cohort with known cytomegalovirus serostatus to replicate a published TCR-based CMV serostatus classifier. Here is what the overall study found, with its caveats: On the Belgian cohort, the classifier based on the original framework reached a median bootstrapped AUC of approximately 0.94, with a 95% CI of 0.76-1.00. Results were interpreted as suggesting that the CMV-associated TCR signature is largely present in the CD4+ memory repertoire. Among the roughly 160 previously reported CMV-associated TCRbeta sequences, 60 to 85 showed up in the CD4+ memory repertoires, with each one found in between one and five individuals. For predicting CMV serostatus, the median bootstrapped AUC was 0.95 using the original framework and approximately 0.9 using a US-trained random forest. Only CD4+CD45RO+ memory cells were sequenced, unlike the original study, which covered naive and memory CD4+ and CD8+ populations.

A FACSAria II was used to sort memory CD4+ T cells, defined as single viable CD3+CD4+CD8-CD45RO+ cells. CMV serostatus was determined with a Roche Elecsys assay detecting serum IgG against CMV pp150, pp28, p38 and p52. After the samples were thawed, total CD4+ T cells were enriched through positive selection using CD4 magnetic microbeads. The samples came from a different study that was designed specifically to examine the CD4+ T cell memory repertoire. Peripheral blood mononuclear cells were isolated and cryopreserved following standard operating procedures; serum was stored at -80 °C. The staining relied on CD3-PerCP (BW264/56), CD4-APC (RPA-T4), CD45RO-PE (UCHT1) and CD8-Pacific Orange (3B5) antibodies, and Sytox blue was used to exclude non-viable cells. The Quick-DNA Microprep Kit was used to extract genomic DNA from the sorted cells. Amplification of TCRbeta DNA was done with the immunoSEQ hsTCRbeta kit, following the protocol from the manufacturer. An Illumina MiSeq instrument was used to sequence the TCRbeta libraries. In the original analysis: Once out-of-frame sequences had been removed, millions of distinct TCRbeta sequences were left, which works out to an average of approximately 63,000 per individual. Each individual was scored by the count of 150 to 200 previously reported CMV-associated TCRbeta sequences and the total productive distinct TCRbeta count. A beta-binomial model was reimplemented in Python, and scikit-learn random forests with default parameters were trained on US cohort data. Classifier performance on the Belgian cohort was reported as the median AUC with percentile confidence intervals calculated over 10,000 bootstrap iterations. Held by TCRdb, this immuneACCESS table contains in-frame sequences only and omits some clones. Under half of the omission traces to an unresolved V gene where checked; the cause of the rest is unknown. The DNA gave D and trimming, while V, J and clone size come from that table. Counted in this sample were tens of thousands of clones; about 80% of them appeared once. The ten largest clones represent about 3% of the sample.

The rearrangement combines TRBV5-1 with TRBJ1-2; 7 junctional bases match TRBD1. This clonotype originated in an adult in good health and CMV-seropositive. The source material was memory CD4+ T cells from blood. The CDR3 region has the sequence CASSSTGDGYTF. The nucleotide sequence reads TGCGCCAGCAGCTCTACAGGGGATGGCTACACCTTC.